This T cell receptor beta chain was sequenced during a study of blood T cell repertoires in COVID-19. The CDR3 is made up of 16 amino acids. The V end was cut by 5 bases, the J end by 3 bases, with 20 bases between. Germline CDR1 is LGHDT and CDR2 is YNNKEL (reference sequence). Living in about 25 US areas, the participants were between roughly 18 and 90 years of age. Cohort 3 donors were reported recovered after two negative PCRs, clearance, or symptom resolution. Authors' processing steps: Using reference gene primer amplification, nucleated cell counts were estimated. Assay used: immunoSEQ multiplex PCR; TCRdb lists only in-frame clones, some missing. The DNA gave D and trimming, while V, J and clone size come from that table. This sample carries about 200,000 clones, roughly 80% of them seen once, and the ten largest clones take 7% to 9%.

This TCR derives from a man aged 35 to 55 who had recovered from COVID-19. This rearrangement joins TRBV3-1 (or the pseudogene TRBV3-2) to TRBJ2-7; D gene unclear. Source material: PBMCs or T cells enriched from blood (not recorded which). The CDR3 nucleotides are TGTGCCAGCAGCGGCCCGACTCCCGGCGCCCTCTACGAGCAGTACTTC. It codes for CASSGPTPGALYEQYF.